This T cell receptor (beta chain) comes out of a study of blood T cell repertoires in COVID-19. About the research overall: Italy, Spain and the United States were the sources of the convalescent and acute COVID-19 samples. Sources were T cells, B-cell-depleted T cells, or PBMCs; the material itself was cDNA or gDNA.

V was clipped by 5 bases and J by 4 bases; unmatched bases: 6. CDR3 length equals 15 residues. Germline V gives CDR1 SGDLS, CDR2 YYNGEE. Authors' data handling: Estimated nucleated cell counts came from reference gene primer amplification. Data came from immunoSEQ multiplex PCR; TCRdb stores just in-frame clones and leaves some out. V and J calls and clone size are copied from that table; D and trimming were computed from the DNA. The sample has around 110,000 clones, about nine tenths seen once. The chain recombines TRBV9 with TRBJ2-2; 9 bases line up with TRBD1. This clonotype was sampled from a human donor with active COVID-19. The donor label of this sample is uncertain. Sequencing was done on a sample of peripheral blood. Here the CDR3 reads CASSPGTGSTGELFF. The CDR3, as DNA: TGTGCCAGCAGTCCCGGGACAGGGTCCACCGGGGAGCTGTTTTTT.